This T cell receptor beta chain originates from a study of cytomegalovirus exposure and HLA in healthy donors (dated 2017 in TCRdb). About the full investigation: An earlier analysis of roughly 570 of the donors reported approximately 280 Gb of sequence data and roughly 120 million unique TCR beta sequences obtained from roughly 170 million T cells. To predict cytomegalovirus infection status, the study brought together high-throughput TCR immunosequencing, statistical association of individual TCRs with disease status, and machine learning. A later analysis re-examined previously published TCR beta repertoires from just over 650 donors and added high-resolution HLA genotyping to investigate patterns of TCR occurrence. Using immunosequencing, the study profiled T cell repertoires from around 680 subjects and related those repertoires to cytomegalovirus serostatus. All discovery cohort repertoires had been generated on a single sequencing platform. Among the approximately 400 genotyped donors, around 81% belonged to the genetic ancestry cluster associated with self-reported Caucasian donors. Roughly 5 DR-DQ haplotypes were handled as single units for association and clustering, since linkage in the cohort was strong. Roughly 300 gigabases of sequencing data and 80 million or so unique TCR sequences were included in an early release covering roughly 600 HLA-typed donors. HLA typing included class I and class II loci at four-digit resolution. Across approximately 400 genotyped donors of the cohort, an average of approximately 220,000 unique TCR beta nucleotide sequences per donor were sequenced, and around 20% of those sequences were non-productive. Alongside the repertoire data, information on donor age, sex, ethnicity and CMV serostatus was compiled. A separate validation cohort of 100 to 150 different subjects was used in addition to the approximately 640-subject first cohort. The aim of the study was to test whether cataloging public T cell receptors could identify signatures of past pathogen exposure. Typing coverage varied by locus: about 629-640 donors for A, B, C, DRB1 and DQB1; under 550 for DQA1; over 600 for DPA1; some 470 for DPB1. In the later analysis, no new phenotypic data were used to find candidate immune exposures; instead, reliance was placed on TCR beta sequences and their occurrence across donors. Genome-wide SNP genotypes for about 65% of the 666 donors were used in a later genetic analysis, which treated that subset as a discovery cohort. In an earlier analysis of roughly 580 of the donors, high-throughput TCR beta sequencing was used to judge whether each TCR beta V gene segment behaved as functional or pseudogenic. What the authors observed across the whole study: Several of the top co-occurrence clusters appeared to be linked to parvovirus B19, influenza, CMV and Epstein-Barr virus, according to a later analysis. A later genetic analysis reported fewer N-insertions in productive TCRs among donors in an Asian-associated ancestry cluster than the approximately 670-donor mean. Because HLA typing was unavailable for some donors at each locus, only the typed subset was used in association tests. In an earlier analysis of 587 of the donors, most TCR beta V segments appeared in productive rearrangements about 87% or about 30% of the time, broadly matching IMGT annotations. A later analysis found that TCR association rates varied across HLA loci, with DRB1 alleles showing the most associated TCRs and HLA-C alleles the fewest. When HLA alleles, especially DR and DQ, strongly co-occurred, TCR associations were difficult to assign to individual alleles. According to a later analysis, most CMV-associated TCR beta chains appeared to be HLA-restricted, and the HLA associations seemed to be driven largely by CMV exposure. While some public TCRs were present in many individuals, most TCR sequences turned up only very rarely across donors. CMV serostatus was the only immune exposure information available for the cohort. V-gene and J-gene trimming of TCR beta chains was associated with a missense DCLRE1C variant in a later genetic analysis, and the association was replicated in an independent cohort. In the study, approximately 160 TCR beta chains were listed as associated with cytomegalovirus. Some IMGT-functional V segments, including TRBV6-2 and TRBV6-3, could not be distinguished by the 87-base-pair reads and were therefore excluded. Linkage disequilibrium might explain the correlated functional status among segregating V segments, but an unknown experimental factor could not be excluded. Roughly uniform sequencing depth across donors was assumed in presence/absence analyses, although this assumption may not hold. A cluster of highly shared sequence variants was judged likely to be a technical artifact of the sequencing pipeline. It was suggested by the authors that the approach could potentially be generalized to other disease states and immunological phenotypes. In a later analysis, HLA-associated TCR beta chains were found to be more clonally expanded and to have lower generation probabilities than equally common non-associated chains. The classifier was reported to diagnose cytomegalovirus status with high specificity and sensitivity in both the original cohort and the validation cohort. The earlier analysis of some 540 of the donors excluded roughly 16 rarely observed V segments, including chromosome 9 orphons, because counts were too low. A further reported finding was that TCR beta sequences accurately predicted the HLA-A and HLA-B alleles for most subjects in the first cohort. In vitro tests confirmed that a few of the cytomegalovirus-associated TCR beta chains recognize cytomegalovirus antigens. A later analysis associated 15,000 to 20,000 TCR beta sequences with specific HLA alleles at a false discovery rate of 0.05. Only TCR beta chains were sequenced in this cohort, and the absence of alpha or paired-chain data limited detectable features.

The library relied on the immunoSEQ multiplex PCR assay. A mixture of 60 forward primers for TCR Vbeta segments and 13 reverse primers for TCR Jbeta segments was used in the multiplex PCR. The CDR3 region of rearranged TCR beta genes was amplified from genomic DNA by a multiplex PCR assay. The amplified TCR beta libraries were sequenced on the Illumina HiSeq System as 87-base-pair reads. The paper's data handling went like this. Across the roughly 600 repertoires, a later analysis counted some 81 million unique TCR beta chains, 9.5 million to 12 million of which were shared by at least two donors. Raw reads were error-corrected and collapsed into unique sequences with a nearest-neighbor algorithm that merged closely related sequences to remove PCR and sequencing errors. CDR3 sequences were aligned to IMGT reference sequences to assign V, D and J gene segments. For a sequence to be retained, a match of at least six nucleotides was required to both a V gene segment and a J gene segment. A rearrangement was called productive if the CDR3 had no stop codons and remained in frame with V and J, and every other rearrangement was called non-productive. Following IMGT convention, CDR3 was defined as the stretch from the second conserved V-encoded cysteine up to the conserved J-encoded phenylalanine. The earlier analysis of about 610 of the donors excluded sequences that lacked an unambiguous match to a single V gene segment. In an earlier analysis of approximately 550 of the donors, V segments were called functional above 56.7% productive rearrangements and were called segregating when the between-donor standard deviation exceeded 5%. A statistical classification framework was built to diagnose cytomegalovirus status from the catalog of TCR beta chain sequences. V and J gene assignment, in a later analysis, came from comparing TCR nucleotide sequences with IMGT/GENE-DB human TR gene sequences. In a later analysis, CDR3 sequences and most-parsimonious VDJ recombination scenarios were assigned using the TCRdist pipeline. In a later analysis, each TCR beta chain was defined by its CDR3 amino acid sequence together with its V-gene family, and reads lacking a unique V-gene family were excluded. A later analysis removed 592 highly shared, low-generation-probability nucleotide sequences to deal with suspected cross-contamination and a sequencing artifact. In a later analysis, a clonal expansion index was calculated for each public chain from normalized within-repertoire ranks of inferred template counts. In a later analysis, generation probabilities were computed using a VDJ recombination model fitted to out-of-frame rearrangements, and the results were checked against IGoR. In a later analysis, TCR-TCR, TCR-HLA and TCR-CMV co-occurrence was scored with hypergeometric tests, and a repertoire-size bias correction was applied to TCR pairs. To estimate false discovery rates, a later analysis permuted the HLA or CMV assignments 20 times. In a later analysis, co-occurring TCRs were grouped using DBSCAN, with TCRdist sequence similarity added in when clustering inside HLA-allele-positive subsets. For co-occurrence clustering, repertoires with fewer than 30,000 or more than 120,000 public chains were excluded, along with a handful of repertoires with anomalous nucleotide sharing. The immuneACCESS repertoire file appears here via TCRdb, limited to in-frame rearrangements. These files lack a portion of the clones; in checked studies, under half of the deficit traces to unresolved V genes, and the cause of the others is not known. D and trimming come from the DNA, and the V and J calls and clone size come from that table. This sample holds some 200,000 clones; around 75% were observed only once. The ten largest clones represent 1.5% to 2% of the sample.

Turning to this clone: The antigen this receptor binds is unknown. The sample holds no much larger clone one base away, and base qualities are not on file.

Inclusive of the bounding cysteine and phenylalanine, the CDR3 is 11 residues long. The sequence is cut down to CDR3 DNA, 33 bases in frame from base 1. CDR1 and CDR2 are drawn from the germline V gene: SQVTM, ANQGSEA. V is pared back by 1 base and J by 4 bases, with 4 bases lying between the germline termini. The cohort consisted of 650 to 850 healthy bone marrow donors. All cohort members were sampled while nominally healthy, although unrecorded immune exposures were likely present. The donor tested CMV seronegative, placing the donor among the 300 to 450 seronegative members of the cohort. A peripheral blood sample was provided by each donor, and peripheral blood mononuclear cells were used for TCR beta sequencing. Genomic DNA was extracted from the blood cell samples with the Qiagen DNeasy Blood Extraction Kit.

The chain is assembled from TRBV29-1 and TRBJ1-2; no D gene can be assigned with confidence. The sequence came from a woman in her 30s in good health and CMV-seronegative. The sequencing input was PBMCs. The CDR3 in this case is CSVEGLYGYTF. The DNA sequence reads TGCAGCGTTGAAGGGCTCTATGGCTACACCTTC.